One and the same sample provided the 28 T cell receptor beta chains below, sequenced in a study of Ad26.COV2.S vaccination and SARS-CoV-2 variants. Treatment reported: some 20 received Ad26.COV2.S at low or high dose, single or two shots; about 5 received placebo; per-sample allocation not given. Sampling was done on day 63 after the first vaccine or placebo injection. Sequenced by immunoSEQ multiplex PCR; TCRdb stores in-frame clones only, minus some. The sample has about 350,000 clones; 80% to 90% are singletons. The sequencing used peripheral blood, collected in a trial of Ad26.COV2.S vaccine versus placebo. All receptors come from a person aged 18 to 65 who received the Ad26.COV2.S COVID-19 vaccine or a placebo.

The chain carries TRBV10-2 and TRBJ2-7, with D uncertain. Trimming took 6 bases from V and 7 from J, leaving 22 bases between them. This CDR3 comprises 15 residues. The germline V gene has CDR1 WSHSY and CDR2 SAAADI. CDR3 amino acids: CASRPVGGTPLEQYF. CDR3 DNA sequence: TGCGCCAGCAGGCCAGTTGGCGGTACACCACTAGAGCAGTACTTC.

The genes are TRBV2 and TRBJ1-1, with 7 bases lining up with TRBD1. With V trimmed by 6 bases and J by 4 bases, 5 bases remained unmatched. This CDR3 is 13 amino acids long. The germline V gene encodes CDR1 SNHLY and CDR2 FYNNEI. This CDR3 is CASRSSGGTEAFF. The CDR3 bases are TGTGCCAGCAGAAGTTCAGGGGGCACTGAAGCTTTCTTT.

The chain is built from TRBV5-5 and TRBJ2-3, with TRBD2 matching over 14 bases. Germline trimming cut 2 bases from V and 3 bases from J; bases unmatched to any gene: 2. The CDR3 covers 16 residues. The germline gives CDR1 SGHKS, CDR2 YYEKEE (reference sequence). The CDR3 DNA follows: TGTGCCAGCAGCTTCAGGACTAGCGGGGGGACAGATACGCAGTATTTT. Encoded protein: CASSFRTSGGTDTQYF.

The CDR3 sequence: CACQLAGVGDTQYF. DNA for the CDR3: TGTGCCTGCCAACTAGCGGGAGTTGGAGATACGCAGTATTTT. The chain couples TRBV30 to TRBJ2-3; the match to TRBD2 covers 11 bases. The CDR3 covers 14 residues. V shed 6 bases, J shed 5 bases, and the junction held 7 bases outside the gene matches. Germline V gene data show CDR1 as GTSNPN and CDR2 as SVGIG (reference sequence).

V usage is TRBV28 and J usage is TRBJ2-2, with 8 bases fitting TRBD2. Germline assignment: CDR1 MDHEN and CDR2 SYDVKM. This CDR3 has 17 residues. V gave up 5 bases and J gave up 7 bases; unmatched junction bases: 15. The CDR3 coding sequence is TGTGCCAGCAGTAGCCCCGGGACTAGAGGGATTGACGGGGAGCTGTTTTTT. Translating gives CASSSPGTRGIDGELFF.

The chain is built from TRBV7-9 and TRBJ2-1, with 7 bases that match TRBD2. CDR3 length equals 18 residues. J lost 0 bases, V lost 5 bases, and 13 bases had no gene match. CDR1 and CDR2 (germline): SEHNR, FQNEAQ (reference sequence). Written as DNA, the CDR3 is TGTGCCAGCAGCCTCCTTTACGTCGGGGGGAGCTCCTACAATGAGCAGTTCTTC. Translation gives CASSLLYVGGSSYNEQFF.

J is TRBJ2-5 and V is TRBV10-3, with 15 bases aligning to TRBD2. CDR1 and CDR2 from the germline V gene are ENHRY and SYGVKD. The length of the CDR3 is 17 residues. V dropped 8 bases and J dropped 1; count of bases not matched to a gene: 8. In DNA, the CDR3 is TGTGCCATCGGAAGGACTAGCGGGGGGGGATTCCAAGAGACCCAGTACTTC. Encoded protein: CAIGRTSGGGFQETQYF.

CDR3 DNA: TGCGCCAGCAGCCAAGATTCCCGGGACAGGGGGCTAGCTGGGGCCAACGTCCTGACTTTC. Residues: CASSQDSRDRGLAGANVLTF. The chain couples TRBV4-3 to TRBJ2-6; 12 bases agree with TRBD1. Germline CDR1 and CDR2: LGHNA and YSLEER. The CDR3 length is 20 residues. Trimming removed 0 bases from V and 2 bases from J; junction bases left unmatched: 8.

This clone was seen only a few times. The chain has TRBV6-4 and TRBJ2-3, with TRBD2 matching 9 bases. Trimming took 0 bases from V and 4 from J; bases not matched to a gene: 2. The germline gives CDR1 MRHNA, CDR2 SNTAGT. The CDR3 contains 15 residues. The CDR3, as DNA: TGTGCCAGCAGTGACTCCGCGGGAGGGCCAGATACGCAGTATTTT. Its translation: CASSDSAGGPDTQYF.

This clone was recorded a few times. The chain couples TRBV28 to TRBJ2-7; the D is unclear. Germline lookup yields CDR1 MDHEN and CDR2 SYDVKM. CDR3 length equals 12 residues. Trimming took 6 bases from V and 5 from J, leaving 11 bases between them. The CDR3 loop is CASSNTVNEQYF. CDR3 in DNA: TGTGCCAGCAGCAATACAGTAAACGAGCAGTACTTC.

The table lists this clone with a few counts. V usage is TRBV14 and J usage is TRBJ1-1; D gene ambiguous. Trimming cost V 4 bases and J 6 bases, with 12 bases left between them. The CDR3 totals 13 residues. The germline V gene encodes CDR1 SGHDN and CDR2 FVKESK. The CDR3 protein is CASSLQYLAEAFF. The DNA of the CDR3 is TGTGCCAGCAGCCTTCAGTATCTAGCTGAAGCTTTCTTT.

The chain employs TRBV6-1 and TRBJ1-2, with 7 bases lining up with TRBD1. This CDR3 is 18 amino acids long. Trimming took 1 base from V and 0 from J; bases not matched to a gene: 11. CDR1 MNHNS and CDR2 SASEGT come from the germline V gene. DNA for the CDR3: TGTGCCAGCAGTGAAGGCGGGGACAGAGGAGCCCCTAACTATGGCTACACCTTC. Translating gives CASSEGGDRGAPNYGYTF.

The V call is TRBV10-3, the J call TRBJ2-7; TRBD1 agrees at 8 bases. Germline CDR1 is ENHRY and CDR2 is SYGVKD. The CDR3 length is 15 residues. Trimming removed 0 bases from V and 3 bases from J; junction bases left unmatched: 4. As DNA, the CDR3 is TGTGCCATCAGTGAGTCATGGACAGGGATCTACGAGCAGTACTTC. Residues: CAISESWTGIYEQYF.

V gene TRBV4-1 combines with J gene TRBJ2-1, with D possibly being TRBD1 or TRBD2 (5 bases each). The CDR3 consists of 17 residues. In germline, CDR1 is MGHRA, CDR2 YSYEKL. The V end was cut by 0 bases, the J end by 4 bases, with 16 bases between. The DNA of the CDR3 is TGCGCCAGCAGCCAAGATGCCCCCCGGGGCCCTTACAATGAGCAGTTCTTC. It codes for CASSQDAPRGPYNEQFF.

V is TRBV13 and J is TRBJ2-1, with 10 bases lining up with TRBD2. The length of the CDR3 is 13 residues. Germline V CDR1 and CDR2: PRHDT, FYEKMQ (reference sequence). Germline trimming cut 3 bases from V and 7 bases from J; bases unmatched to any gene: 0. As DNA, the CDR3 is TGTGCCAGCAGCTTGGGACTAGCGAATGAGCAGTTCTTC. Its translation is CASSLGLANEQFF.

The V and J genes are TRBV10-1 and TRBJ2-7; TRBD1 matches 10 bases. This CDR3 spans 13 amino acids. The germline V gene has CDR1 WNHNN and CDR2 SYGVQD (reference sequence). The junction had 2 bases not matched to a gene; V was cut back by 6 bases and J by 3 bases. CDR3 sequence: CASSRDRGYEQYF. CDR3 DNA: TGCGCCAGCAGCCGGGACAGGGGCTACGAGCAGTACTTC.

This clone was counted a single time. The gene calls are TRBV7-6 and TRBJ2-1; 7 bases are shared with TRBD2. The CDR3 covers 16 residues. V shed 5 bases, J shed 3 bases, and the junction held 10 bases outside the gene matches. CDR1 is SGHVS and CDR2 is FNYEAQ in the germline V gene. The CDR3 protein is CASSRRGSSGYNEQFF. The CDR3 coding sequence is TGTGCCAGCAGCCGTAGGGGTTCTAGCGGCTACAATGAGCAGTTCTTC.

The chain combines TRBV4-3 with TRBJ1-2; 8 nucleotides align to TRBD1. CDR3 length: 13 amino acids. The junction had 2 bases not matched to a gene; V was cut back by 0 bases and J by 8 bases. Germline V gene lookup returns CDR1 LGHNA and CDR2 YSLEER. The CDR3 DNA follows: TGCGCCAGCAGCCAAGACAGGGGGCAGGGCTACACCTTC. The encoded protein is CASSQDRGQGYTF.

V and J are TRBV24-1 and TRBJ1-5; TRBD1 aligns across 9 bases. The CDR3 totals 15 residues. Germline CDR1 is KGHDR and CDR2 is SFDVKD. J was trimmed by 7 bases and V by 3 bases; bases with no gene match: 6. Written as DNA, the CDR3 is TGTGCCACCAGTGATAACTACAGGGGGCCCCAGCCCCAGCATTTT. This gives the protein CATSDNYRGPQPQHF.

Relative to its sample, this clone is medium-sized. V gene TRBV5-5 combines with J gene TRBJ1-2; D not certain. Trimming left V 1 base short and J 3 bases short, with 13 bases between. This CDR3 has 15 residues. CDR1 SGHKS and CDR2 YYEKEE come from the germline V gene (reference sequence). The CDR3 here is CASSLKGESDYGYTF. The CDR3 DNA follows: TGTGCCAGCAGCTTGAAAGGCGAATCGGACTATGGCTACACCTTC. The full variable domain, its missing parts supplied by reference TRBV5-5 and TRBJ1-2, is DAGVTQSPTHLIKTRGQQVTLRCSPISGHKSVSWYQQVLGQGPQFIFQYYEKEERGRGNFPDRFSARQFPNYSSELNVNALLLGDSALYLCASSLKGESDYGYTFGSGTRLTVV.

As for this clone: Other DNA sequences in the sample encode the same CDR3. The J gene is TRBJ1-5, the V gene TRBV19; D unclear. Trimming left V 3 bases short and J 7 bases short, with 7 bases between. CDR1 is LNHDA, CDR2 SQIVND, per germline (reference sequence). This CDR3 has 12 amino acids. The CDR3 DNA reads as TGTGCCAGTAGTATTCGAGGGCAGCCCCAGCATTTT. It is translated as CASSIRGQPQHF.

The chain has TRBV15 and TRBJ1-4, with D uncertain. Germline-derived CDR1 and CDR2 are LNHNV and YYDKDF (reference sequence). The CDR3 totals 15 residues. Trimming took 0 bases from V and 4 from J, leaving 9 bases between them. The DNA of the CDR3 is TGTGCCACCAGCAGAGACCCAGTAGATAATGAAAAACTGTTTTTT. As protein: CATSRDPVDNEKLFF.

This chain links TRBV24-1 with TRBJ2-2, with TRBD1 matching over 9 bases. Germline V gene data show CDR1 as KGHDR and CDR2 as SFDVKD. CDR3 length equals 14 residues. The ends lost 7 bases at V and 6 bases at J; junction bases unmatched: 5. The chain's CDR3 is CATSGQGHPGELFF. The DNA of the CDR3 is TGTGCCACCAGCGGACAGGGGCACCCCGGGGAGCTGTTTTTT.

The CDR3 sequence is CASMTGRTSGGAREQYF. The CDR3 bases are TGCGCCAGTATGACGGGAAGGACTAGCGGGGGGGCCCGGGAGCAGTACTTC. This rearrangement joins TRBV5-1 to TRBJ2-7; TRBD2 agrees at 15 bases. Germline V CDR1 and CDR2: SGHRS, YFSETQ. The CDR3 spans 17 residues. The trim removed 8 bases at V and 7 bases at J, leaving 16 bases unmatched.

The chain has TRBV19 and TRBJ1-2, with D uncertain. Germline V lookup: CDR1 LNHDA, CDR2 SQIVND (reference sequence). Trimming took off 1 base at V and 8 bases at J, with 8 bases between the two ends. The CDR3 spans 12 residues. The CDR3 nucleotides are TGTGCCAGTAGTATAGGGGAGTTGGGCTACACCTTC. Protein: CASSIGELGYTF.

CDR3 DNA: TGTGCCTGGAATTGGGACATTCCCTACAATGAGCAGTTCTTC. Translating gives CAWNWDIPYNEQFF. The V call is TRBV30, the J call TRBJ2-1; tentatively, D is TRBD1 (6 bases). The CDR3 loop spans 14 amino acids. Trimming stripped 4 bases from V and 2 bases from J, with 12 bases between. CDR1 and CDR2 (germline): GTSNPN, SVGIG (reference sequence).

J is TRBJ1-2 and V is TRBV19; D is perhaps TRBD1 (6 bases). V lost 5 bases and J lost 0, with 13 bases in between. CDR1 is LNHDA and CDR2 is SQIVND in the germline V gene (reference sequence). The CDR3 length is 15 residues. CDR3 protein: CASSARTVSNYGYTF. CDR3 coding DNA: TGTGCCAGTAGTGCCCGGACAGTCTCTAACTATGGCTACACCTTC.

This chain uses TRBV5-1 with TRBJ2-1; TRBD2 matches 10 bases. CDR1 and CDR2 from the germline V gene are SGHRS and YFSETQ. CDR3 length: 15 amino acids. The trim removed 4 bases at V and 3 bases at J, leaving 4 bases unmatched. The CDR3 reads CASSQRGGSYNEQFF. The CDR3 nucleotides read TGCGCCAGCAGCCAGCGGGGGGGTAGCTACAATGAGCAGTTCTTC.